This section outlines one T cell receptor (beta chain) sequence together with its context. CD45RA+ naive and CD45RA-negative memory subsets were separated from CD4+ cells. Data came from immunoSEQ multiplex PCR; TCRdb stores just in-frame clones and leaves some out. The sample has a few million clones, just over 90% seen once. CDR1 is SGDLS, CDR2 YYNGEE, per germline. CDR3 length equals 16 residues. Trimming cost V 0 bases and J 5 bases; bases outside gene matches: 7. This sample was taken from a study of shared clonotypes between healthy human individuals. Turning to the study itself: Contributing individuals were two females and a few males aged 18 to 49.

Sequencing was done on a sample of naive CD4+ T cells from PBMCs. Subset reported: CD45RA+ positively selected. The sequence was collected from a man between 18 and 35 years old in good health. Some clones in this sample may be carry-over from other donors' samples. V usage is TRBV9 and J usage is TRBJ1-2; 10 nucleotides align to TRBD1. The DNA for the CDR3 is TGTGCCAGCAGCGTAGGGGGACAGGGGAGAAGTTATGGCTACACCTTC. Its translation: CASSVGGQGRSYGYTF.